This TCR beta chain derives from a study of CD8+CD57+ T cells in acquired aplastic anemia. Turning to the study itself: Sorted CD4+ and CD8+ cells gave a mean 3.2 ug DNA, range about 0.19 to 27.4 ug. Healthy donors had, on average, roughly 10 million reads for their CD4+ cells. Whole-study findings and limits: About 30 CD8+ CDR3 sequences occurred in both the patients and the controls.

CDR1 is SEHNR and CDR2 is FQNEAQ in the germline V gene (reference sequence). Trimming took off 5 bases at V and 0 bases at J, with 10 bases between the two ends. This CDR3 spans 14 amino acids. Remarks on this clonotype: Its matching antigen is unknown.

TCR beta VDJ and CDR3 profiles were obtained from a genomic DNA template. TCRdb processed the reads anew with MiXCR; each CDR3 protein has one entry. In the table there are 150,000 to 200,000 distinct CDR3 sequences, roughly 48% of which are singletons. V gene TRBV7-9 combines with J gene TRBJ1-2; D is ambiguous. Sequencing input: sorted CD4+, CD8+, or CD8+CD57+ T cells (not recorded which) from PBMCs. The sequence derives from a human donor in good health. The CDR3 region has the DNA TGTGCCAGCAGCCCCGGGCTTACTAACTATGGCTACACCTTC. This translates into CASSPGLTNYGYTF.